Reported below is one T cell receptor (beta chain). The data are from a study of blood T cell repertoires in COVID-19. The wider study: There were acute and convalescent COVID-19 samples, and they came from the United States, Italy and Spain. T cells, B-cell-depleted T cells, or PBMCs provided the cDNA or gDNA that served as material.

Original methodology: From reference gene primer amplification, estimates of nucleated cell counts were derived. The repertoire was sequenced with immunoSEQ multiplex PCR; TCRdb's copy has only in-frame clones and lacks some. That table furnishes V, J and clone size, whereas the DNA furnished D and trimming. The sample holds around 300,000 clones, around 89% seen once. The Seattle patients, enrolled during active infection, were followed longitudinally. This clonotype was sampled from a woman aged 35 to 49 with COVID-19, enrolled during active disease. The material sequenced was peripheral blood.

The CDR3 is CASRGEGLLNAVQQPQHF. The DNA for the CDR3 is TGTGCCAGTAGGGGGGAGGGACTCTTGAACGCAGTCCAACAGCCCCAGCATTTT. This rearrangement joins TRBV19 to TRBJ1-5; TRBD1 might be the D (5 bases). The CDR3 length is 18 residues. With 6 bases removed from V and 7 bases from J, the gap between germline ends came to 28 bases. CDR1 is LNHDA, CDR2 SQIVND, per germline (reference sequence).